A selection of T cell receptor beta chains follows, all from one sample in a study of CD8 T cells in Susac syndrome. TCRdb re-called the immunoSEQ multiplex PCR reads through MiXCR, storing one row per CDR3 protein. The sample has over 200,000 distinct CDR3 sequences, roughly 94% seen once. Sequences were obtained from CD4+ T cells from PBMCs. The receptors stem from a human donor with multiple sclerosis. Both conserved end residues are part of each CDR3.

V | CDR3
TRBV7-9 | CASGRGLRKETQYF
TRBV3-1 | CASSQGRGGAHEQFF
TRBV11-2 | CASSRGGNIQYF
TRBV9 | CASSTLWTDTQYF
TRBV7-8 | CATLPGANVLTF
TRBV20-1 | CSASQNREDDNSPLHF
TRBV2 | CASSESRNYGYTF
TRBV12-3/TRBV12-4 | CASSAASGGAYTQYF
TRBV7-2 | CASSSGAFF
TRBV20-1 | CSALREAQYF
TRBV7-6 | CASTLGVGLTKETQYF
TRBV3-1 | CASSHSTSGRFF
TRBV7-2 | CASSLAINRGAIQYF
TRBV9 | CASSVGIRGDTQYF
TRBV7-9 | CASTPTGGVGREKLFF
TRBV20-1 | CSAREGATSDTQYF
TRBV6-6 | CASSRQSAEQYF
TRBV12-3/TRBV12-4 | CASSLGRQLVVSSYEQYF
TRBV10-3 | CAISGQGPEAFF
TRBV11-1 | CASSLGLNQPQHF
TRBV2 | CASGRRGYTF
TRBV5-4 | CASSLSGGNTGELFF
TRBV30 | CAWAPGTSKYF
TRBV12-3/TRBV12-4 | CASSKRGSYNEQFF
TRBV20-1 | CSASRSGGNTGELFF
TRBV3-1 | CASSQGDRKAFF
TRBV7-9 | CASSPSYRGSYEQYF
TRBV30 | CAWDPGTANNSPLHF
TRBV3-1 | CASSQDVQGYGYTF
TRBV9 | CASSDRASGANVLTF
TRBV12-3/TRBV12-4 | CASSFRTEAFF
TRBV20-1 | CSARELGRPNQPQHF
TRBV29-1 | CSVGDSSTDTQYF
TRBV5-4 | CASSWGGQGLNGYTF